This TCR beta chain was captured by sequencing in a study of blood T cells in healthy people across ages. Study-wide context: Template switching caught about one barcoded beta molecule for each two T cells.

Samples each yielded at least 5.5 micrograms of total RNA. Using a J-beta primer mix together with a sample-barcoded 5' primer, a second PCR was run for about 7 to 12 cycles. Each single sample gave us at least 2.5 million CDR3-containing paired-end reads. TCRdb recomputed calls from the 5' RACE reads with MiXCR, one row per CDR3 protein. This sample has about 670,000 distinct CDR3 sequences, with 45% to 60% found just once. As concerns this clonotype: Its antigen is not identified.

Germline values: CDR1 MGHDK, CDR2 SYGVNS. CDR3 length: 13 residues. Between the trimmed V and J ends, which lost 4 bases and 6 bases, there was a span of 9 bases. Whole-study findings and limits: The fall in TCR beta diversity per million T cells was roughly linear with age.

The TCR sequence derives from a woman aged 80 or older in good health. The chain is built from TRBV25-1 and TRBJ2-2; D is uncertain. Input material: blood. CDR3 residues: CASSGDPPGELFF. DNA for the CDR3: TGTGCCAGCAGTGGCGACCCTCCCGGGGAGCTGTTTTTT.